The clone carrying this TCR beta chain was observed once. The CDR3 sequence is 14 residues long. The ends were cut back, 1 base at V and 5 bases at J, with 8 bases in the middle. CDR1 is SNHLY and CDR2 is FYNNEI in the germline V gene. The source of the sample is a study of blood T cell repertoires in COVID-19. TCRdb keeps only in-frame clones here, not all; method: immunoSEQ multiplex PCR. The sample lists approximately 69,000 clones, 82% occurring once. The source of this sequence is an elderly woman with acute or convalescent COVID-19. Sequencing used peripheral blood. The chain combines TRBV2 with TRBJ2-2; perhaps TRBD1 as D (5 bases). CDR3 sequence (DNA): TGTGCCAGCAGTGAAGTCAGGGCTACCGGGGAGCTGTTTTTT. Encoded protein: CASSEVRATGELFF.